These 14 T cell receptor beta chains came from one sample sequenced in a study of shared clonotypes between healthy human individuals (dated by TCRdb to about 2020). Receptor amplification or capture employed the immunoSEQ multiplex PCR assay. This is the immuneACCESS table as TCRdb keeps it, with only in-frame sequences that have V and J called. A part of the clones is gone; compared with another copy, unresolved V genes explain less than half, and the rest is unexplained. Counted in this sample were about 2.5 million clones; just under 95% of them appeared once. 0.37% of the sample comes from the top ten. What was sequenced was naive CD4+ T cells from PBMCs. This specimen's cell subset or site label, per the study, means: CD45RA+ positively selected. Receptors originate from a man aged 18 to 30 in good health. Some clones in this sample may be carry-over from other donors' samples.

V and J are TRBV6-5 and TRBJ1-5; no clear D. The length of the CDR3 is 15 residues. Germline V gene lookup returns CDR1 MNHEY and CDR2 SVGAGI. The V end was cut by 2 bases, the J end by 5 bases, with 13 bases between. Written as DNA, the CDR3 is TGTGCCAGCAGTTACAATCGGGCCGGCGATCAGCCCCAGCATTTT. It codes for CASSYNRAGDQPQHF.

With regard to this clone: Different DNA sequences within this sample yield the same CDR3. The chain has TRBV6-1 and TRBJ2-7; D unclear. V lost 0 bases and J 3 bases, leaving 9 bases between the germline ends. Germline CDR1 is MNHNS and CDR2 is SASEGT. This CDR3 is built from 14 residues. The CDR3 bases are TGTGCCAGCAGTGAAGCGGGCCCCTACTACGAGCAGTACTTC. It yields the protein CASSEAGPYYEQYF.

The rearrangement joins TRBV9 to TRBJ2-6; the match to TRBD1 covers 7 bases. Germline CDR1 is SGDLS and CDR2 is YYNGEE. V gave up 2 bases and J gave up 9 bases; unmatched junction bases: 5. This CDR3 is built from 14 residues. The CDR3, as DNA: TGTGCCAGCAGCGTCGGGACAGCAGTCAACGTCCTGACTTTC. Translated: CASSVGTAVNVLTF. The variable domain in full, completed from reference TRBV9 and TRBJ2-6, reads DSGVTQTPKHLITATGQRVTLRCSPRSGDLSVYWYQQSLDQGLQFLIQYYNGEERAKGNILERFSAQQFPDLHSELNLSSLELGDSALYFCASSVGTAVNVLTFGAGSRLTVL.

The V call is TRBV19, the J call TRBJ2-5, with TRBD2 matching 11 bases. Germline V lookup: CDR1 LNHDA, CDR2 SQIVND (reference sequence). This CDR3 has 15 amino acids. V lost 4 bases to trimming and J lost 10 bases; unmatched junction nucleotides: 11. This CDR3 is CASSNSGRVSRDQYF. The DNA for the CDR3 is TGTGCCAGTAGTAATAGCGGGAGGGTTAGTAGGGACCAGTACTTC.

V is TRBV5-1 and J is TRBJ2-5; no firm D call. The V gene lost 4 bases and the J gene lost 2 bases, with 15 bases spanning the gap. CDR1 is SGHRS, CDR2 YFSETQ, per germline. CDR3 length equals 15 residues. CDR3 nucleotides: TGCGCCAGCAGCCGCCTGGCGAGTGGTCAAGAGACCCAGTACTTC. It is translated as CASSRLASGQETQYF.

V usage is TRBV5-5 and J usage is TRBJ2-6; maybe TRBD1 (6 bases). In germline, CDR1 is SGHKS, CDR2 YYEKEE (reference sequence). The CDR3 consists of 15 residues. Trimming took off 4 bases at V and 4 bases at J, with 12 bases between the two ends. CDR3 sequence (DNA): TGTGCCAGCAGCACATCCGGGACAGGGGCCAACGTCCTGACTTTC. It encodes CASSTSGTGANVLTF.

This chain joins TRBV6-5 and TRBJ2-7, with 8 bases matching TRBD1. Germline values: CDR1 MNHEY, CDR2 SVGAGI. The CDR3 spans 14 residues. With 4 bases clipped from V and 5 bases from J, the junction kept 7 bases outside the gene matches. The CDR3 coding sequence is TGTGCCAGCAGTTCCCCCCCCAGGGGGCACGAGCAGTACTTC. Its protein is CASSSPPRGHEQYF.

This rearrangement joins TRBV19 to TRBJ1-5, with D uncertain. V was cut by 4 bases and J by 2 bases, with 9 bases left in between. The CDR3 is made up of 14 amino acids. CDR1 and CDR2 (germline): LNHDA, SQIVND (reference sequence). Here the CDR3 DNA reads TGTGCCAGTAGTACGAGCGGCGGCAATCAGCCCCAGCATTTT. Translation gives CASSTSGGNQPQHF.

The count of this clone is one. The chain employs TRBV10-1 and TRBJ2-3; D is possibly TRBD2 (6 bases). The V gene's germline CDR1 is WNHNN and CDR2 SYGVQD (reference sequence). The length of the CDR3 is 17 residues. V was trimmed by 7 bases and J by 0 bases, leaving 20 bases between them. CDR3 coding DNA: TGCGCCAGCACGTTTACGGGCCTAGCGCAAAGCACAGATACGCAGTATTTT. Translation gives CASTFTGLAQSTDTQYF.

The J gene is TRBJ1-5, the V gene TRBV28; TRBD1 is a possible D gene (6 bases). CDR3 length: 14 amino acids. The V end was cut by 6 bases, the J end by 5 bases, with 14 bases between. Germline V gene sequence: CDR1 MDHEN, CDR2 SYDVKM. The DNA of the CDR3 is TGTGCCAGCAGCGGCGGCCAGGGGCATCAGCCCCAGCATTTT. As protein: CASSGGQGHQPQHF.

As to this clone: Other DNA sequences in this specimen translate into the identical CDR3. This sequence joins TRBV27 and TRBJ1-4, with D unresolved. V was clipped by 2 bases and J by 6 bases, with 7 bases between them. Per the germline V gene, CDR1 is MNHEY and CDR2 is SMNVEV (reference sequence). The CDR3 sequence is 13 residues long. In DNA, the CDR3 is TGTGCCAGCAGTTTACGGGCTGATGAAAAACTGTTTTTT. Protein sequence: CASSLRADEKLFF.

This rearrangement joins TRBV4-1 to TRBJ2-1; a weak D match, TRBD2 (5 bases). The CDR3 has 16 amino acids. The V gene lost 3 bases and the J gene lost 8 bases, with 20 bases spanning the gap. The germline gives CDR1 MGHRA, CDR2 YSYEKL. The chain's CDR3 is CASSHDSYISGDEQFF. DNA for the CDR3: TGCGCCAGCAGCCACGATAGTTATATCTCCGGGGATGAGCAGTTCTTC.

The rearrangement uses TRBV2 and TRBJ1-2; 10 nucleotides match TRBD1. V gave up 5 bases and J gave up 6 bases; unmatched junction bases: 6. From germline, CDR1 is SNHLY and CDR2 FYNNEI. The CDR3 totals 14 residues. The DNA for the CDR3 is TGTGCCAGCAGTACGGACAGGGGGATGGATGGCTACACCTTC. Protein: CASSTDRGMDGYTF. The full variable domain, completed using reference TRBV2 and TRBJ1-2, is EPEVTQTPSHQVTQMGQEVILRCVPISNHLYFYWYRQILGQKVEFLVSFYNNEISEKSEIFDDQFSVERPDGSNFTLKIRSTKLEDSAMYFCASSTDRGMDGYTFGSGTRLTVV.

This rearrangement joins TRBV6-1 to TRBJ2-5; D gene uncertain. The V end lost 0 bases, the J end lost 5 bases, and 16 bases lay between the germline ends. The CDR3 is 16 amino acids. Germline CDR1 MNHNS, CDR2 SASEGT. For the CDR3, the DNA is TGTGCCAGCAGTGAAGCAAGACACGGCGGCGCTGAGACCCAGTACTTC. Its translation is CASSEARHGGAETQYF.